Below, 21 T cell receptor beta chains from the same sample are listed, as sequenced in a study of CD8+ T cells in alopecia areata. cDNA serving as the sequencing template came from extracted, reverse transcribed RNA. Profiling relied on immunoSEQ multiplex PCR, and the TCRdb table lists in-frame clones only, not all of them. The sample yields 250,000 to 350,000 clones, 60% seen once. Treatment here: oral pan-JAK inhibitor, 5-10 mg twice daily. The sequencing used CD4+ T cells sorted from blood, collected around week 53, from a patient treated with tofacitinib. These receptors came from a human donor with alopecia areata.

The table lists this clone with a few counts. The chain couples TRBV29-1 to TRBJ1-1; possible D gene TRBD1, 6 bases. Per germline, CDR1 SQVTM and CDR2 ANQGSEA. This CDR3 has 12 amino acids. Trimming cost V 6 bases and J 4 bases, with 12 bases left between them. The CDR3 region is CSVRQVGTEAFF. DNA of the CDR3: TGCAGCGTCAGACAGGTCGGCACTGAAGCTTTCTTT.

The CDR3 loop reads CASSLRVNYGYTF. For the CDR3, the DNA is TGTGCCAGCAGCTTGAGGGTGAACTATGGCTACACCTTC. V usage is TRBV7-2 and J usage is TRBJ1-2, with unresolved D. Per the germline V gene, CDR1 is SGHTA and CDR2 is FQGNSA. The CDR3 consists of 13 residues. Trimming took off 3 bases at V and 2 bases at J, with 7 bases between the two ends. The complete variable domain, with remaining parts taken from reference TRBV7-2 and TRBJ1-2, reads GAGVSQSPSNKVTEKGKDVELRCDPISGHTALYWYRQSLGQGLEFLIYFQGNSAPDKSGLPSDRFSAERTGGSVSTLTIQRTQQEDSAVYLCASSLRVNYGYTFGSGTRLTVV.

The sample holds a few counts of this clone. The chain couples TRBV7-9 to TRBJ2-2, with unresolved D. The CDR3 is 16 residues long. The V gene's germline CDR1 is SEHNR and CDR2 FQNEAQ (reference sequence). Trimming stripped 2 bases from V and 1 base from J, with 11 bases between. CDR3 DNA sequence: TGTGCCAGCAGCTTACGTGGTTCTGGGAACACCGGGGAGCTGTTTTTT. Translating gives CASSLRGSGNTGELFF.

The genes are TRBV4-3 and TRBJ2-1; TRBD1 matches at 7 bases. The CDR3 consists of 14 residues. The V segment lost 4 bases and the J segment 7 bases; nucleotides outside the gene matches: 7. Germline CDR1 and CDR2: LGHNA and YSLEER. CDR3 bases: TGCGCCAGCAGCCCCCACGTACAGGGGAATGAGCAGTTCTTC. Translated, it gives CASSPHVQGNEQFF.

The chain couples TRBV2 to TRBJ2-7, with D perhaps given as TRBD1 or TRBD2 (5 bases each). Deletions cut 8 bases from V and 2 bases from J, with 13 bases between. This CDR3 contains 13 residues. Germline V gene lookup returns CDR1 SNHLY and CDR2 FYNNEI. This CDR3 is CASAPGTPYEQYF. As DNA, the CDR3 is TGTGCCAGCGCCCCCGGGACGCCCTACGAGCAGTACTTC. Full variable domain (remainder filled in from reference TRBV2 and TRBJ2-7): EPEVTQTPSHQVTQMGQEVILRCVPISNHLYFYWYRQILGQKVEFLVSFYNNEISEKSEIFDDQFSVERPDGSNFTLKIRSTKLEDSAMYFCASAPGTPYEQYFGPGTRLTVT.

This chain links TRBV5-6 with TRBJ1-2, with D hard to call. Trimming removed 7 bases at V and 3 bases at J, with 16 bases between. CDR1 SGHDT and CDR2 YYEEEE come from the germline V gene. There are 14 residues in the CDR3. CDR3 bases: TGTGCCAGCTCCGGTATACGAGCGGACTATGGCTACACCTTC. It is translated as CASSGIRADYGYTF.

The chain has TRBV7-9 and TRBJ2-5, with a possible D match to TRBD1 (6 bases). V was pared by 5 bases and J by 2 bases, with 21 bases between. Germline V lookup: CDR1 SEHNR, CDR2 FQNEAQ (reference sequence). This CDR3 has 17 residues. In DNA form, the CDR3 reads TGTGCCAGCAGCGCACCGAAAGGGACAACTGCACAAGAGACCCAGTACTTC. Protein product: CASSAPKGTTAQETQYF.

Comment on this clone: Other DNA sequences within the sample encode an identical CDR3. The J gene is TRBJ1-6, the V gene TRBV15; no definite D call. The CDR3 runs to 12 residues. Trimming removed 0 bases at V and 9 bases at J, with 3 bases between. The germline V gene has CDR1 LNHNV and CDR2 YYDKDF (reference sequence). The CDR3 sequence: CATSRDGSPLHF. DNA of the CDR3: TGTGCCACCAGCAGAGACGGTTCACCCCTCCACTTT.

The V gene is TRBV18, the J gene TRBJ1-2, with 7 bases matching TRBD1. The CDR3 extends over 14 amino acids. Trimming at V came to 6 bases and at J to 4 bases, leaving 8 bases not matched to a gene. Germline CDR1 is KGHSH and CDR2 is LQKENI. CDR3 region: CASSQTRDSYGYTF. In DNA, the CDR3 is TGTGCCAGCTCGCAAACCCGGGACAGCTATGGCTACACCTTC.

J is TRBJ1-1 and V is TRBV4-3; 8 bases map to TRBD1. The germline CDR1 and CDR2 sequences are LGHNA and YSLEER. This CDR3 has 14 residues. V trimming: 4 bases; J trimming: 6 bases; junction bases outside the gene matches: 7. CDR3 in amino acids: CASSPQGASAEAFF. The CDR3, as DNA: TGCGCCAGCAGCCCTCAGGGGGCAAGCGCTGAAGCTTTCTTT.

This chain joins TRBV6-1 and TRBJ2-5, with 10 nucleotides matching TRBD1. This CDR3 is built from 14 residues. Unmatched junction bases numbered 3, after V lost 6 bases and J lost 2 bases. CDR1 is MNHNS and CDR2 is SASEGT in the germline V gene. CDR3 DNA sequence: TGTGCCAGCAGCCGGACAGGGGGACAAGAGACCCAGTACTTC. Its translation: CASSRTGGQETQYF.

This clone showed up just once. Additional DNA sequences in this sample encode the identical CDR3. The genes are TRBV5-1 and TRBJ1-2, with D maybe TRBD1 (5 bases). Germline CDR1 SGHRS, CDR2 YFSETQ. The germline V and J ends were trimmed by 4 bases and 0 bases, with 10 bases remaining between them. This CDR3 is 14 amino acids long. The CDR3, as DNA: TGCGCCAGCAGCCGGGACGGAGCTAACTATGGCTACACCTTC. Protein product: CASSRDGANYGYTF.

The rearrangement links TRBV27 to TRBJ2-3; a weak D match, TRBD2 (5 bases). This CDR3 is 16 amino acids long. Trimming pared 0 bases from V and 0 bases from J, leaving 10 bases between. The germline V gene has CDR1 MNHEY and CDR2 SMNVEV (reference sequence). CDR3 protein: CASSLSDYASTDTQYF. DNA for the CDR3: TGTGCCAGCAGTTTATCCGACTACGCTAGCACAGATACGCAGTATTTT.

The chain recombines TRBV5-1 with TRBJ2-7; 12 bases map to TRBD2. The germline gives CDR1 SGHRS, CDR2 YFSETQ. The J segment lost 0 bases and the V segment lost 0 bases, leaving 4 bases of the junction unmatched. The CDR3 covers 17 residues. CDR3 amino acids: CASSLDGLAGSSYEQYF. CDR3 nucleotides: TGCGCCAGCAGCTTGGACGGACTAGCGGGGAGCTCCTACGAGCAGTACTTC.

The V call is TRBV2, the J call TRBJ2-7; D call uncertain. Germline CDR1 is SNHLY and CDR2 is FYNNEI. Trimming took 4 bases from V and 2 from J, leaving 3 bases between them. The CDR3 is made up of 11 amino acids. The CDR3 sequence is CASSGAYEQYF. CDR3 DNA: TGTGCCAGCAGTGGGGCCTACGAGCAGTACTTC.

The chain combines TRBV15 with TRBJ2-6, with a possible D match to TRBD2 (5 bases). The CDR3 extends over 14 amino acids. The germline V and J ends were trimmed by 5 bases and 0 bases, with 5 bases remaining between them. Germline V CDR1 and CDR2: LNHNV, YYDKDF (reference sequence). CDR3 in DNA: TGTGCCACCAGCGCGGGCTCTGGGGCCAACGTCCTGACTTTC. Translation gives CATSAGSGANVLTF. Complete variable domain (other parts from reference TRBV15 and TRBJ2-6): DAMVIQNPRYQVTQFGKPVTLSCSQTLNHNVMYWYQQKSSQAPKLLFHYYDKDFNNEADTPDNFQSRRPNTSFCFLDIRSPGLGDTAMYLCATSAGSGANVLTFGAGSRLTVL.

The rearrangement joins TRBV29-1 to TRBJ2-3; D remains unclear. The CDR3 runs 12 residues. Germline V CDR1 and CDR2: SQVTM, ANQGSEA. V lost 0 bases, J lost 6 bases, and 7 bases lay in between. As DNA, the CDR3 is TGCAGCGTTGAAGACTTGGTGGATACGCAGTATTTT. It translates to CSVEDLVDTQYF.

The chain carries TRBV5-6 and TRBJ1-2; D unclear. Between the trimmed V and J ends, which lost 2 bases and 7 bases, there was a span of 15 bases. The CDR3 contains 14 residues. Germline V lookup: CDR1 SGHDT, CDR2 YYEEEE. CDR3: CASSFGVETTGYTF. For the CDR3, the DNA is TGTGCCAGCAGCTTTGGAGTTGAAACGACTGGCTACACCTTC.

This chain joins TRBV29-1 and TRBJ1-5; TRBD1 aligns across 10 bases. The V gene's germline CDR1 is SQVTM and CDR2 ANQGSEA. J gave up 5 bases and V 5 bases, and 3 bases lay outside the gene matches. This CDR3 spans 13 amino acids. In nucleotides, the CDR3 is TGCAGCGTTCGGACAGGGGGGGATCAGCCCCAGCATTTT. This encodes CSVRTGGDQPQHF. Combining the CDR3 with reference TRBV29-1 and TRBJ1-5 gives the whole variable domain SAVISQKPSRDICQRGTSLTIQCQVDSQVTMMFWYRQQPGQSLTLIATANQGSEATYESGFVIDKFPISRPNLTFSTLTVSNMSPEDSSIYLCSVRTGGDQPQHFGDGTRLSIL.

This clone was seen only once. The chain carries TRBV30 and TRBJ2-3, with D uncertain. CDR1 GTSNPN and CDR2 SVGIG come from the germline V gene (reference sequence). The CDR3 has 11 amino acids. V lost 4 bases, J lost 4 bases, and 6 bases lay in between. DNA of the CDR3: TGTGCCTGGAATATCGCAGATACGCAGTATTTT. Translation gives CAWNIADTQYF. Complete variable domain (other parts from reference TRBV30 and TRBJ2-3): SQTIHQWPATLVQPVGSPLSLECTVEGTSNPNLYWYRQAAGRGLQLLFYSVGIGQISSEVPQNLSASRPQDRQFILSSKKLLLSDSGFYLCAWNIADTQYFGPGTRLTVL.

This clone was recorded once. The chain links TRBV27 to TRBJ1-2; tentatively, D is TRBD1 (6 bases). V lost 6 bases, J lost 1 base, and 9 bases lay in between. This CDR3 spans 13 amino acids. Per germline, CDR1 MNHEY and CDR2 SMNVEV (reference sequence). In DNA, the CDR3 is TGTGCCAGCAGCCACAGGGTTAACTATGGCTACACCTTC. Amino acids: CASSHRVNYGYTF.